This TCR beta chain appears in the sequencing data of a study of post-analysis software for immune sequencing data. On the study more broadly: There were relapsing-remitting, secondary progressive and progressive-relapsing multiple sclerosis among the disease courses included.

Every TCR beta cDNA library bore unique molecular identifiers. Researchers reported 400,000 to 600,000 cDNA molecules coming from about 1 to 10 million T cells. MiXCR was run by TCRdb on the PCR reads, yielding one entry per CDR3 protein. The repertoire consists of about 680,000 distinct CDR3 sequences, with approximately 59% occurring once and the leading ten covering about 11%. Study-level results: F measure clustering grouped samples strongly by preparation batch. When compared against controls, multiple sclerosis patients showed significantly lower normalized Chao1 diversity.

Regarding this clonotype: Its specificity is not known.

Sequenced input: blood. The TCR originated in a girl aged 2 to 9 with multiple sclerosis.

CDR3 sequence (DNA): TGTGCCAGTACATCCGTGTACAATGAGCAGTTCTTC. Translated: CASTSVYNEQFF. V usage is TRBV19 and J usage is TRBJ2-1; D is undetermined. V was pared by 7 bases and J by 4 bases, with 8 bases between. Per germline, CDR1 LNHDA and CDR2 SQIVND (reference sequence). The CDR3 sequence is 12 residues long.